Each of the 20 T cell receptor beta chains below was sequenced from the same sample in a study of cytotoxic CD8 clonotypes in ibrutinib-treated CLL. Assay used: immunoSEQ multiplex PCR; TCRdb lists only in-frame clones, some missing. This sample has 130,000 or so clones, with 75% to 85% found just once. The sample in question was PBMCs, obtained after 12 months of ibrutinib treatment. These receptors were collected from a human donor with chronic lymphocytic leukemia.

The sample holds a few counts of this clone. The CDR3 loop is CASSLVPVYEQYF. CDR3 bases: TGTGCCAGCAGCTTAGTCCCAGTCTACGAGCAGTACTTC. The gene calls are TRBV7-9 and TRBJ2-7, with D hard to call. Between the trimmed V and J ends, which lost 1 base and 3 bases, there was a span of 7 bases. Germline V gene sequence: CDR1 SEHNR, CDR2 FQNEAQ (reference sequence). This CDR3 has 13 residues.

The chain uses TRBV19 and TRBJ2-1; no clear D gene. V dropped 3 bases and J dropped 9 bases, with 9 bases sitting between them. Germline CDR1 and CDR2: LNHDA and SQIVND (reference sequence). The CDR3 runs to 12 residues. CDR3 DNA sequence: TGTGCCAGTAGTATCAATAGGGTTGAGCAGTTCTTC. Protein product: CASSINRVEQFF.

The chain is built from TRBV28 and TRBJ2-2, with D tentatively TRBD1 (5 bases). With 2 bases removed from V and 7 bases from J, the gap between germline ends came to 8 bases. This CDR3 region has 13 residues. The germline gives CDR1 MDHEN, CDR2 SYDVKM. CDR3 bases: TGTGCCAGCAGTTTACTGGGGCTCGGGGAGCTGTTTTTT. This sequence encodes CASSLLGLGELFF.

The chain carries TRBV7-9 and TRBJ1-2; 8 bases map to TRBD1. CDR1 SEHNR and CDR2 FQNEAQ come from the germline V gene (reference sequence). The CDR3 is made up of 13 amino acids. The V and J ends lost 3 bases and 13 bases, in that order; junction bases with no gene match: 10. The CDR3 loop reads CASSLATGDTFTF. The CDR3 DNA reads TGTGCCAGCAGCTTGGCGACAGGGGATACTTTCACCTTC.

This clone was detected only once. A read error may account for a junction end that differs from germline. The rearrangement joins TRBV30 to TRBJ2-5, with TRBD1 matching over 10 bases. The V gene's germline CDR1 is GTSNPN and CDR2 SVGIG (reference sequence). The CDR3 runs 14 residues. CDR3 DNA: TGTGCCTGGAGTCCCGGGACAGGGGCCATGGGAAGAAACTTC. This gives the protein CAWSPGTGAMGRNF.

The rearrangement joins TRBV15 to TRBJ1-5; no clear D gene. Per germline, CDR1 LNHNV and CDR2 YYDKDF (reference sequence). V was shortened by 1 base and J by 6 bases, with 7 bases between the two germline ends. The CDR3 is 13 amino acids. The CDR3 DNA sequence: TGTGCCACCAGCAGAGTTCAGCTTCAGCCCCAGCATTTT. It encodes CATSRVQLQPQHF.

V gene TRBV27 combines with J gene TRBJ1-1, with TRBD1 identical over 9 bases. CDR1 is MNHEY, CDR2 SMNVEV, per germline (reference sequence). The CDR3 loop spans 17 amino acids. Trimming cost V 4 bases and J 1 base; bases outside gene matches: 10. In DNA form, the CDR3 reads TGTGCCAGCAGTTCACTCGGACAGGGGAAATCGAACACTGAAGCTTTCTTT. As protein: CASSSLGQGKSNTEAFF.

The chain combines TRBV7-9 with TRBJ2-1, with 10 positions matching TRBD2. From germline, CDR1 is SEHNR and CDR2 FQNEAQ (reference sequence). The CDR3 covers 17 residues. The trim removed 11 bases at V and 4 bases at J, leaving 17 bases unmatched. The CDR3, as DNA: TGTGCCTCCGTCCGGAGCGGGAGGGCCGGGGCTTACAATGAGCAGTTCTTC. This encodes CASVRSGRAGAYNEQFF.

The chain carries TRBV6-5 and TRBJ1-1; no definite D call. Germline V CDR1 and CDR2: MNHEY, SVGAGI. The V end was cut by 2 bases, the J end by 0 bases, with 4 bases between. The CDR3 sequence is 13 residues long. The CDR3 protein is CASSYNMNTEAFF. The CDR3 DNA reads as TGTGCCAGCAGTTACAACATGAACACTGAAGCTTTCTTT.

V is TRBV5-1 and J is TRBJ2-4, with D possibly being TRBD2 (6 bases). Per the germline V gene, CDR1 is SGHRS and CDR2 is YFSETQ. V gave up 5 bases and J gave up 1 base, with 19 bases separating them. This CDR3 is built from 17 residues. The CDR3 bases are TGCGCCAGCAGTCCCCAACCAACGGGACTCGCCAAAAACATTCAGTACTTC. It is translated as CASSPQPTGLAKNIQYF.

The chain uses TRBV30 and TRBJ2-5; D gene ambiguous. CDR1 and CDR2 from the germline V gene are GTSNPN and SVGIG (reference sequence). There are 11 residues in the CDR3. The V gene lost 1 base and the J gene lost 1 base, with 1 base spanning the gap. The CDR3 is CAWSGQETQYF. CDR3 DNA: TGTGCCTGGAGTGGCCAAGAGACCCAGTACTTC.

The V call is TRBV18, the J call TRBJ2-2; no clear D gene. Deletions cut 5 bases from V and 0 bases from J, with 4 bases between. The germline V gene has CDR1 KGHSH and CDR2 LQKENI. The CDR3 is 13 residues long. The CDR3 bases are TGTGCCAGCTCATTCTCGAACACCGGGGAGCTGTTTTTT. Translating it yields CASSFSNTGELFF.

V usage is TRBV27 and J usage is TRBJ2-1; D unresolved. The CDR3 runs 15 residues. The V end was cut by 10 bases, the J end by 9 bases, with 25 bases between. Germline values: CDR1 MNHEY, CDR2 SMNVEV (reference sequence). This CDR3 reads CATTNRARVGGEQFF. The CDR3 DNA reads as TGTGCCACCACGAACCGGGCCCGAGTGGGCGGTGAGCAGTTCTTC.

The CDR3 DNA follows: TGTGCCAGCAGCTTAGGGGACAGTCCTATCTACGAGCAGTACTTC. It yields the protein CASSLGDSPIYEQYF. The chain carries TRBV7-2 and TRBJ2-7, with 7 bases aligning to TRBD1. Germline values: CDR1 SGHTA, CDR2 FQGNSA. The ends lost 1 base at V and 3 bases at J; junction bases unmatched: 6. CDR3 length: 15 amino acids.

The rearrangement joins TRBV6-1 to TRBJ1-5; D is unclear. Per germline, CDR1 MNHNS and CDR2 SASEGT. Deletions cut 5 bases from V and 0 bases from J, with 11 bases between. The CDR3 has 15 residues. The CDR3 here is CASSSSPLSNQPQHF. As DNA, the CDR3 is TGTGCCAGCAGTAGTAGCCCGCTTAGCAATCAGCCCCAGCATTTT.

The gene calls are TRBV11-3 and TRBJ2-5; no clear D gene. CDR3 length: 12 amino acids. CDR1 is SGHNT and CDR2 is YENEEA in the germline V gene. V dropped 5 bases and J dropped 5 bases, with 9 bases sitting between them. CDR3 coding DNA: TGTGCCAGCAGCCCCGACACTGAGACCCAGTACTTC. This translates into CASSPDTETQYF.

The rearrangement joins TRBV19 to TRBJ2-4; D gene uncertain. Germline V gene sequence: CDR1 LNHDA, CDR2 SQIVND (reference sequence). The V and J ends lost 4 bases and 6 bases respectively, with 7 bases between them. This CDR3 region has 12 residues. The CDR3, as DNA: TGTGCCAGTAGTAGAGTGGGAAACATTCAGTACTTC. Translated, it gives CASSRVGNIQYF.

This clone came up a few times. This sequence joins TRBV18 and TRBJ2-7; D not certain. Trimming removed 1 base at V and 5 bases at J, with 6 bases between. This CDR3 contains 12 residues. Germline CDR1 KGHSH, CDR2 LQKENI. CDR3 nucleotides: TGTGCCAGCTCACCACTCGGCCACGAGCAGTACTTC. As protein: CASSPLGHEQYF.

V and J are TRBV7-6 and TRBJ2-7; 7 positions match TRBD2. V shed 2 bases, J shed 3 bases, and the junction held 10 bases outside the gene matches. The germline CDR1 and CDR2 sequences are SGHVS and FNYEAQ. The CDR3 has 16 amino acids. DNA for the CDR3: TGTGCCAGCAGCTTAATTGCCGGCGGGAGAAACTACGAGCAGTACTTC. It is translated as CASSLIAGGRNYEQYF.

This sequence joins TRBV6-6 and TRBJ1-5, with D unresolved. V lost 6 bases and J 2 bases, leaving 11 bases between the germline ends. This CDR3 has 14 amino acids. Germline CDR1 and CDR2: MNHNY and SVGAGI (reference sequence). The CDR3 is CASRDFSGNQPQHF. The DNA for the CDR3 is TGTGCCAGCAGGGACTTTTCTGGCAATCAGCCCCAGCATTTT.